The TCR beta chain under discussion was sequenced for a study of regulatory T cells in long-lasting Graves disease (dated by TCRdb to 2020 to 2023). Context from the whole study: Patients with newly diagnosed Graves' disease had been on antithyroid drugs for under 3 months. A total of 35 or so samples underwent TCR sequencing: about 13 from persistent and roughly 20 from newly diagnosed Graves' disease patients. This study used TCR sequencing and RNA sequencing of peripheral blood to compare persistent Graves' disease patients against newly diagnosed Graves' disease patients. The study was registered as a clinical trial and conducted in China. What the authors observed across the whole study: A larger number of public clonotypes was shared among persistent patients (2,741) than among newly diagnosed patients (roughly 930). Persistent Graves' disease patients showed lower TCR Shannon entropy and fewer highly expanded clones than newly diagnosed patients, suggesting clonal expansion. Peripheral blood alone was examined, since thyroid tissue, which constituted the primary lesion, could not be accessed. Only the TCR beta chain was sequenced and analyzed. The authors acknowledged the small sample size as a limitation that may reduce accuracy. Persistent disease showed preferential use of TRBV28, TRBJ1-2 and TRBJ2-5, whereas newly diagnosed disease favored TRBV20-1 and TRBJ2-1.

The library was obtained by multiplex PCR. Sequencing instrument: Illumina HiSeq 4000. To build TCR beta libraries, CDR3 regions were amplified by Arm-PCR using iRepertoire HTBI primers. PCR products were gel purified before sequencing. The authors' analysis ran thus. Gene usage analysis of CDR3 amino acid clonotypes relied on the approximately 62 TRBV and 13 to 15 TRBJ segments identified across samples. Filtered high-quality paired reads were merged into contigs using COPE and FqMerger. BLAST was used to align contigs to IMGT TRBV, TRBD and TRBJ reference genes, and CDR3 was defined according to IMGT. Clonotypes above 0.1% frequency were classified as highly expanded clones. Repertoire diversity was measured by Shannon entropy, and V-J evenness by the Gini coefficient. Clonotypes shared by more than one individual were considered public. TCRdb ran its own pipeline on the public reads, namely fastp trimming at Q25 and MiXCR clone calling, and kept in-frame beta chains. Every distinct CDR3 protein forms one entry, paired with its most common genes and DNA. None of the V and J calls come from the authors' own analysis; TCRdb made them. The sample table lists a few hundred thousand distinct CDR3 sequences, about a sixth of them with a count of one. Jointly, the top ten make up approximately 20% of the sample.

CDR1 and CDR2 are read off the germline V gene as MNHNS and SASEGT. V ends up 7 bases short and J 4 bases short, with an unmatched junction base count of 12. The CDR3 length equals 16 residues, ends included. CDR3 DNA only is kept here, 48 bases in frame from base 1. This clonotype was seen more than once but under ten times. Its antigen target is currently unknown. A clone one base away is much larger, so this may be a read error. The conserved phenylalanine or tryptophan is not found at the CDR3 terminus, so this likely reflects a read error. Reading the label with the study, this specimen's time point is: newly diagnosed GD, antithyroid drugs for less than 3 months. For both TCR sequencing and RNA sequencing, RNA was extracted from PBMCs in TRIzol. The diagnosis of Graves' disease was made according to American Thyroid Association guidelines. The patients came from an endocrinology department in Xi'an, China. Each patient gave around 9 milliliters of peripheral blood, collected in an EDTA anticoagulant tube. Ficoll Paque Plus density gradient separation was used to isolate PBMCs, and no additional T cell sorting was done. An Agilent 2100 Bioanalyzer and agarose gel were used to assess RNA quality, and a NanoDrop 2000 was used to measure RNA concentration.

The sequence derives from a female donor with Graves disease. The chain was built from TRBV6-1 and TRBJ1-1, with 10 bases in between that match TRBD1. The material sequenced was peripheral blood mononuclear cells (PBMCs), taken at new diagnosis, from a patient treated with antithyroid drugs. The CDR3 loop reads CASIADRGVQSTEAFL. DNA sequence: TGTGCCAGCATCGCGGACAGGGGGGTGCAGAGCACTGAAGCTTTCCTT.